These 9 T cell receptor beta chains share one sample of origin, sequenced in a study of cytomegalovirus exposure and HLA in healthy donors. The PCR used 60 Vbeta and 13 Jbeta primers. Only in-frame clones appear in the TCRdb table, and some are missing; sequencing was by immunoSEQ multiplex PCR. The repertoire holds 90,000 to 110,000 clones, with about 80% as singletons. What was sequenced was PBMCs. The receptor set was obtained from a man aged 25-45 years in good health and CMV-seronegative.

This clone was seen a handful of times. V gene TRBV5-4 combines with J gene TRBJ2-2; 10 bases match TRBD1. The germline CDR1 and CDR2 sequences are SGHNT and YYREEE (reference sequence). V was pared by 3 bases and J by 3 bases, with 5 bases of the junction left unmatched. CDR3 size: 16 residues. As DNA, the CDR3 is TGTGCCAGCAGCTCACGACAGGGGGCGGACACCGGGGAGCTGTTTTTT. It is translated as CASSSRQGADTGELFF. The whole variable domain, remainder taken from reference TRBV5-4 and TRBJ2-2, is ETGVTQSPTHLIKTRGQQVTLRCSSQSGHNTVSWYQQALGQGPQFIFQYYREEENGRGNFPPRFSGLQFPNYSSELNVNALELDDSALYLCASSSRQGADTGELFFGEGSRLTVL.

This chain uses TRBV5-4 with TRBJ2-3, with a weak D call TRBD1 (5 bases). In germline, CDR1 is SGHNT, CDR2 YYREEE (reference sequence). This CDR3 has 15 amino acids. Trimming stripped 2 bases from V and 2 bases from J, with 12 bases between. CDR3: CASSLRTGSTDTQYF. CDR3 nucleotides: TGTGCCAGCAGCTTACGTACAGGTTCCACAGATACGCAGTATTTT.

The chain uses TRBV6-5 and TRBJ2-3; 8 bases agree with TRBD1. In germline, CDR1 is MNHEY, CDR2 SVGAGI. The CDR3 extends over 14 amino acids. Trimming took 5 bases from V and 1 from J; bases not matched to a gene: 2. The CDR3, as DNA: TGTGCCAGCAGTCGGACAGGGCGCACAGATACGCAGTATTTT. This codes for CASSRTGRTDTQYF.

The V call is TRBV5-4, the J call TRBJ2-1; 11 nucleotides match TRBD2. This CDR3 is 14 amino acids long. V was pared by 6 bases and J by 7 bases, with 6 bases of the junction left unmatched. Germline CDR1 is SGHNT and CDR2 is YYREEE (reference sequence). The CDR3 DNA reads TGTGCCAGCACCTCCTCTAGCGGGGGGAATGAGCAGTTCTTC. Its protein product is CASTSSSGGNEQFF. Full variable domain (remainder filled in from reference TRBV5-4 and TRBJ2-1): ETGVTQSPTHLIKTRGQQVTLRCSSQSGHNTVSWYQQALGQGPQFIFQYYREEENGRGNFPPRFSGLQFPNYSSELNVNALELDDSALYLCASTSSSGGNEQFFGPGTRLTVL.

This chain uses TRBV28 with TRBJ2-1, with D possibly being TRBD2 (6 bases). The V gene's germline CDR1 is MDHEN and CDR2 SYDVKM. The CDR3 runs to 15 residues. Between the trimmed V and J ends, which lost 2 bases and 0 bases, there was a span of 8 bases. This CDR3 is CASSLLTSSYNEQFF. CDR3 coding DNA: TGTGCCAGCAGTTTACTGACTAGCTCCTACAATGAGCAGTTCTTC.

V is TRBV4-1 and J is TRBJ1-5, with a weak D call TRBD1 (5 bases). Trimming shortened V by 3 bases and J by 7 bases, and 13 bases separated the two germline ends. This CDR3 contains 14 residues. Germline assignment: CDR1 MGHRA and CDR2 YSYEKL. The CDR3 nucleotides are TGCGCCAGCAGCCACATGGGAGGGGACCAGCCCCAGCATTTT. Protein sequence: CASSHMGGDQPQHF.

The V call is TRBV7-9, the J call TRBJ2-5; 8 nucleotides line up with TRBD1. The CDR3 runs to 19 residues. From germline, CDR1 is SEHNR and CDR2 FQNEAQ (reference sequence). After removal of 3 bases from V and 5 bases from J, the junction contained 20 bases not matched to a gene. The CDR3 loop reads CASSFEVSALKTGGETQYF. The CDR3 DNA follows: TGTGCCAGCAGCTTTGAAGTATCCGCACTAAAAACAGGGGGTGAGACCCAGTACTTC.

The genes are TRBV29-1 and TRBJ1-2; perhaps TRBD1 as D (5 bases). V lost 6 bases, J lost 8 bases, and 16 bases lay in between. The CDR3 totals 12 residues. Germline V gene data show CDR1 as SQVTM and CDR2 as ANQGSEA. This chain's CDR3 is CSVASDTYGYTF. Here the CDR3 DNA reads TGCAGCGTCGCCTCGGACACGTACGGCTACACCTTC.

About this clone itself: One end of the junction varies from germline; a read error may be responsible. J is TRBJ1-6 and V is TRBV6-6, with 9 bases matching TRBD1. The CDR3 has 15 amino acids. The germline gives CDR1 MNHNY, CDR2 SVGAGI (reference sequence). CDR3 DNA sequence: TGTGCCAGCAATTACGGGACAGGGTATAATTCACCCCTCCACTTT. Amino acid sequence: CASNYGTGYNSPLHF.